In its sample, the clone carrying this TCR beta chain was seen a few times. Its antigen is unknown. This sample stems from a study of radiotherapy plus CTLA-4 blockade in lung cancer. About the research overall: Disease control was seen in around 31% of patients, objective responses in approximately 19%.

CDR3 length: 13 residues. V lost 4 bases, J lost 7 bases, and 13 bases lay in between. Germline CDR1 ENHRY, CDR2 SYGVKD. Study-wide points: Following radiotherapy plus ipilimumab, tumor-derived TCR clones expanded in the blood.

Sequencing was performed with immunoSEQ multiplex PCR; in TCRdb, only in-frame clones are kept and a portion is missing. The sample carries some 46,000 clones, around 83% recorded once. People whose metastatic non-small-cell lung cancer was chemo-refractory got focal radiation along with CTLA-4 blockade by ipilimumab. The sample was peripheral blood, taken from a patient treated with radiotherapy plus ipilimumab. The source is a human donor with non-small cell lung cancer who had stable disease on radiotherapy plus ipilimumab. V is TRBV10-3 and J is TRBJ1-1; a weak D match, TRBD1 (5 bases). The CDR3 nucleotides read TGTGCCATCAGTGCGACAGCTGAAGGTGAAGCTTTCTTT. Amino acids: CAISATAEGEAFF.